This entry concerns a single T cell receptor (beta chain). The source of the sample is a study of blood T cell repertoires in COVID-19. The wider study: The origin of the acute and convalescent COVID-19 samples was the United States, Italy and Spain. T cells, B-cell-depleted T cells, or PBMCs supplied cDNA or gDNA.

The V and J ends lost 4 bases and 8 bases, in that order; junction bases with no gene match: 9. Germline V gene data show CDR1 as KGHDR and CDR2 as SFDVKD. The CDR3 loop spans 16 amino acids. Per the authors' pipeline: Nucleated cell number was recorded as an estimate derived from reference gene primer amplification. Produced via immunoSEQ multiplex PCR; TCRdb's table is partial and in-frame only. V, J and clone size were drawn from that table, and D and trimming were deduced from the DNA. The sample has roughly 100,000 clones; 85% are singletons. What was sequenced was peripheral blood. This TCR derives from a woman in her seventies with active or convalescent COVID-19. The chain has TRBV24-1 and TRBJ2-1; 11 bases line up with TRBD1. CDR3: CATSEPGTGGLDEQFF. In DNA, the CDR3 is TGTGCCACCAGTGAGCCCGGGACAGGGGGTTTGGATGAGCAGTTCTTC.